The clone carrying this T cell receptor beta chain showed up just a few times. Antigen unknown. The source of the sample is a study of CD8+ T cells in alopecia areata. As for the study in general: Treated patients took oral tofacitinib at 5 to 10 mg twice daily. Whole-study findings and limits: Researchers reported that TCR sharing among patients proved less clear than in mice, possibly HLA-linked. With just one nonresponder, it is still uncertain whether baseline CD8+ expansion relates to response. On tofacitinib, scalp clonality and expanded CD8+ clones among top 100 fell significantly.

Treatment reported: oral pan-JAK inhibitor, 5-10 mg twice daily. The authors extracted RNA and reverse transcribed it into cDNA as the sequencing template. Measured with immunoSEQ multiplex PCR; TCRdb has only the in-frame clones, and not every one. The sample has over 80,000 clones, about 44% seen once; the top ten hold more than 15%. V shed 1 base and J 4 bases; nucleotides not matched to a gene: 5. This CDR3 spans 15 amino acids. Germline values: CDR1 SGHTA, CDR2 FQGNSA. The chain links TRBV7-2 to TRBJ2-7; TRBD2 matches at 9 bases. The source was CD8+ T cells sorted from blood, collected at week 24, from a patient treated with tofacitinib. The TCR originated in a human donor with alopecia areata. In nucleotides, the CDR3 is TGTGCCAGCAGCTTAGTGGTAGCGGGAGCTTACGAGCAGTACTTC. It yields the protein CASSLVVAGAYEQYF.